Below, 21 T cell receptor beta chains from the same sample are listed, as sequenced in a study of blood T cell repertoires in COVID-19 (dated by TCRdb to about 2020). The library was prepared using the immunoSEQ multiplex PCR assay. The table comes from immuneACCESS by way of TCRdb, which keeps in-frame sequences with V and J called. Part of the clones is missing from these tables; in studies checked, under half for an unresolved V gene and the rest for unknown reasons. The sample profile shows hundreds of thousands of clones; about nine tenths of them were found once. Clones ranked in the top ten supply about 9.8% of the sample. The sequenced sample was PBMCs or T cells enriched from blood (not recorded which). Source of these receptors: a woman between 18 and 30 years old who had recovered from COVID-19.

CDR3 amino acids: CASSLLAGAYNEQFF. The CDR3 DNA is TGTGCCAGCAGTCTACTAGCGGGGGCTTACAATGAGCAGTTCTTC. The chain uses TRBV6-4 and TRBJ2-1; 11 bases fit TRBD2. Germline assignment: CDR1 MRHNA and CDR2 SNTAGT. Losses at the gene ends were 5 bases for V and 4 bases for J; bases not matched to a gene: 4. The CDR3 covers 15 residues.

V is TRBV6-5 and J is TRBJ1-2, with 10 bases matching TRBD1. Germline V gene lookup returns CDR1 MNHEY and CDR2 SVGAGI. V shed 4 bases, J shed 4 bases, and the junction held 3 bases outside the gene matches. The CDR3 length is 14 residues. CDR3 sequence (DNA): TGTGCCAGCAGTTTAGGGACAGGGGCCTATGGCTACACCTTC. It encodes CASSLGTGAYGYTF.

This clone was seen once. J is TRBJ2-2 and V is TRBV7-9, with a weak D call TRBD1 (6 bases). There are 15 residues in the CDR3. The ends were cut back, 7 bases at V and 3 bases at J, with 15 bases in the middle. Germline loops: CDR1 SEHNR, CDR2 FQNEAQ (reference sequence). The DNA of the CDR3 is TGTGCCAGCATCAGACAGGTTACCTACACCGGGGAGCTGTTTTTT. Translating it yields CASIRQVTYTGELFF.

The CDR3 nucleotides read TGTGCCAGCAGCTTCGGGACAGGGAGAGGCACTGAAGCTTTCTTT. This gives the protein CASSFGTGRGTEAFF. This sequence joins TRBV5-6 and TRBJ1-1, with TRBD1 matching over 9 bases. J lost 4 bases, V lost 2 bases, and 6 bases had no gene match. CDR3 length: 15 amino acids. Germline CDR1 reads SGHDT; CDR2 reads YYEEEE.

The CDR3 here is CASSQTYNEQFF. In nucleotides, the CDR3 is TGTGCCAGCAGCCAGACTTACAATGAGCAGTTCTTC. The genes are TRBV3-1 (or the pseudogene TRBV3-2) and TRBJ2-1; D is unresolved. The V gene lost 3 bases and the J gene lost 4 bases, with 4 bases spanning the gap. This CDR3 region has 12 residues. From germline, CDR1 is LGHDT and CDR2 YNNKEL (reference sequence).

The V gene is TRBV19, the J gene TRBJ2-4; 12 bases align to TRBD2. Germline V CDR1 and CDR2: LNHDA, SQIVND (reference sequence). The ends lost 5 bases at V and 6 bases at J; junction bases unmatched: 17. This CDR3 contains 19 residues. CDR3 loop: CASSFYSGTSGLEGNIQYF. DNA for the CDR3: TGTGCCAGTAGTTTCTACTCCGGGACTAGCGGGCTAGAGGGAAACATTCAGTACTTC. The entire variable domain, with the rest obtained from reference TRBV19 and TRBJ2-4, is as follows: DGGITQSPKYLFRKEGQNVTLSCEQNLNHDAMYWYRQDPGQGLRLIYYSQIVNDFQKGDIAEGYSVSREKKESFPLTVTSAQKNPTAFYLCASSFYSGTSGLEGNIQYFGAGTRLSVL.

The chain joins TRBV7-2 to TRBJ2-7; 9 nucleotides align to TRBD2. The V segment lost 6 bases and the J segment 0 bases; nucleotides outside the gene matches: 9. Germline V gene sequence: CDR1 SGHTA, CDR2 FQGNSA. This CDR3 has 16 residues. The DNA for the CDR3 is TGTGCCAGCAGACCCAATGCAGCGGGGGGCTCCTACGAGCAGTACTTC. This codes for CASRPNAAGGSYEQYF.

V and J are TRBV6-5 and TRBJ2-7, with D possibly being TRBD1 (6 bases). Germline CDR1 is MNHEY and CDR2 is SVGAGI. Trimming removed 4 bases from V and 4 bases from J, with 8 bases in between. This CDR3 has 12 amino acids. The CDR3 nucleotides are TGTGCCAGCAGTTGGGGGCCTTACGAGCAGTACTTC. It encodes CASSWGPYEQYF.

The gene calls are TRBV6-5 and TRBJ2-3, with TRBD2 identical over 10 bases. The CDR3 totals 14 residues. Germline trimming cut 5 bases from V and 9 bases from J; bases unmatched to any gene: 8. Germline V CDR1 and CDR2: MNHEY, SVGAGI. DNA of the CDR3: TGTGCCAGCAGTAGCGGGGGGGCATTGTTCACGCAGTATTTT. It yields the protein CASSSGGALFTQYF.

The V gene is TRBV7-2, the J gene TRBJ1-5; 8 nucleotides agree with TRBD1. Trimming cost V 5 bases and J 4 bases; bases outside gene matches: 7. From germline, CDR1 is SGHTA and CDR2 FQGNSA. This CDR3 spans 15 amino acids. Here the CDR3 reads CASSPGDRLNQPQHF. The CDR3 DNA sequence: TGTGCCAGCAGCCCAGGGGACAGGCTGAATCAGCCCCAGCATTTT.

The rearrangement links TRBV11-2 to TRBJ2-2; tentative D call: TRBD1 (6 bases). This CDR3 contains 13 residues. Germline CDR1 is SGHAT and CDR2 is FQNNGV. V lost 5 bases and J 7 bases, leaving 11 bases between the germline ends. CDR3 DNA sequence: TGTGCCAGCAGCCTCAGGGGTTTCGGGGAGCTGTTTTTT. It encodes CASSLRGFGELFF.

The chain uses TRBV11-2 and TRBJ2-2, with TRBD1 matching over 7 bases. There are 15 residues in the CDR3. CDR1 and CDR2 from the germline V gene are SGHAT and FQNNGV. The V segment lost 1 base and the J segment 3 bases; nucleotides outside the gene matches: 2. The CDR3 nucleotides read TGTGCCAGCAGCTTAGGGACAGGTCACACCGGGGAGCTGTTTTTT. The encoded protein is CASSLGTGHTGELFF.

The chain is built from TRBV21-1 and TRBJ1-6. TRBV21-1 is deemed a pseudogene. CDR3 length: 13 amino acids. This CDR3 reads CASSKVLFPSLHF. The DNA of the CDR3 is TGTGCCAGCAGCAAAGTTCTCTTCCCTTCGCTCCACTTT.

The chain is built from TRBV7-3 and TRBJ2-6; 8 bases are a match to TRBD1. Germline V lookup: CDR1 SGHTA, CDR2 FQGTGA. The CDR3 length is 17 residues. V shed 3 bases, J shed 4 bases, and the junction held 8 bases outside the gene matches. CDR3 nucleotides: TGTGCCAGCAGCTTTCCTCTGACAGGGGACGGGGCCAACGTCCTGACTTTC. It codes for CASSFPLTGDGANVLTF.

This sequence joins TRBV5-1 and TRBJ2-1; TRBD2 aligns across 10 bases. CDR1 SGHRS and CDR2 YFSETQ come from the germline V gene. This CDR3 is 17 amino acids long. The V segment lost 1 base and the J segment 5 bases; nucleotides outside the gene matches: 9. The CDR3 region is CASSLRLSSGGNNEQFF. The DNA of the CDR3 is TGCGCCAGCAGCTTGCGCTTGTCTAGCGGGGGAAACAATGAGCAGTTCTTC.

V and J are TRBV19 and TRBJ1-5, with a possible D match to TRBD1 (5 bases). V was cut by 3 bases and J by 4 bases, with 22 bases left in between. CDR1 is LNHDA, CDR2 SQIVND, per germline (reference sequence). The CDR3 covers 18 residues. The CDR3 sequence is CASSIAGRDPRTNQPQHF. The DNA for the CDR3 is TGTGCCAGTAGTATTGCAGGGAGGGACCCGAGGACGAATCAGCCCCAGCATTTT.

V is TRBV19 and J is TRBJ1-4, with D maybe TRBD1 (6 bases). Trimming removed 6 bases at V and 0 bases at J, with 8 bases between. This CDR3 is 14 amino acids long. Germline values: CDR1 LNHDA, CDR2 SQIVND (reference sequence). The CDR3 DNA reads TGTGCCAGTAGGGACAGAGCAACTAATGAAAAACTGTTTTTT. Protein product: CASRDRATNEKLFF.

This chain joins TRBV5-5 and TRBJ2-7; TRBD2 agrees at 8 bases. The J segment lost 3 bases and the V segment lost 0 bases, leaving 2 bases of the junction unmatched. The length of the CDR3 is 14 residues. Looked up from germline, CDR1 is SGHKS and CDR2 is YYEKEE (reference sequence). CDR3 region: CASSLGRGGYEQYF. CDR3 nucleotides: TGTGCCAGCAGCTTGGGCCGGGGGGGCTACGAGCAGTACTTC.

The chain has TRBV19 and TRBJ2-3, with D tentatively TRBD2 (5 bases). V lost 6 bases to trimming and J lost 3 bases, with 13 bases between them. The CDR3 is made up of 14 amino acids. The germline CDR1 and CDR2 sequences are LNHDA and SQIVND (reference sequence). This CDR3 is CASRRVGSTDTQYF. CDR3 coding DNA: TGTGCCAGTAGGAGGGTTGGGAGTACAGATACGCAGTATTTT.

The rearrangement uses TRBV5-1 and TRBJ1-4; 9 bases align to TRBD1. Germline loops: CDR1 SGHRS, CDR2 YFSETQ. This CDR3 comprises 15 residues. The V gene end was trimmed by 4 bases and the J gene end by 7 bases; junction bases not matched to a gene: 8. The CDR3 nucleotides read TGCGCCAGCAGCCCGGGACAGGGTGCAAGTGAAAAACTGTTTTTT. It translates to CASSPGQGASEKLFF.

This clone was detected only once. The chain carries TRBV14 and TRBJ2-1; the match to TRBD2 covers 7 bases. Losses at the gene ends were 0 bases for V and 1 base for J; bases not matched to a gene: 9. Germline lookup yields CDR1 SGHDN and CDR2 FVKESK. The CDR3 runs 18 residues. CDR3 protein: CASSQEQIWGGSYNEQFF. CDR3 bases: TGTGCCAGCAGCCAAGAACAAATTTGGGGGGGGTCCTACAATGAGCAGTTCTTC.